This record concerns one T cell receptor (beta chain) sequence. Its specificity is not known. The entry originates in a study of cytotoxic CD8 clonotypes in ibrutinib-treated CLL. The assay was immunoSEQ multiplex PCR, and TCRdb's table has in-frame clones only and misses some. The top ten hold approximately 30% of the sample, which has 110,000 to 150,000 clones, roughly 77% seen once. Study conclusions and caveats: Clonality correlated strongly with circulating CD8+ T cells and exceeded age-matched healthy donors at baseline. Clonality was higher at ibrutinib response and returned toward baseline at progression.

CDR3 length: 15 amino acids. V dropped 4 bases and J dropped 1; count of bases not matched to a gene: 7. CDR1 is SGHTA, CDR2 FQGNSA, per germline. This receptor was obtained from a human donor with chronic lymphocytic leukemia. The chain is built from TRBV7-2 and TRBJ2-7; TRBD2 matches 7 bases. Sequences were derived from PBMCs, sampled after 12 months of ibrutinib treatment. The CDR3 here is CASSWGGDPSYEQYF. For the CDR3, the DNA is TGTGCCAGCAGCTGGGGGGGGGACCCGTCCTACGAGCAGTACTTC.